The T cell receptor (beta chain) under discussion was sequenced for a study of response to subunit inactivated influenza vaccine. General study findings and limits: The authors proposed limited new T cell recruitment per seasonal influenza vaccination.

Points on this clonotype: As yet, its antigen is unknown.

In TCRdb, the RT-PCR reads were re-called with MiXCR into one record per CDR3 protein. The sample carries around 170,000 distinct CDR3 sequences, 9.5% to 12% recorded once. The CDR3 spans 17 residues. Germline loops: CDR1 MDHEN, CDR2 SYDVKM. Trimming removed 6 bases at V and 0 bases at J, with 21 bases between. The sample consisted of CD8+ T cells sorted from PBMCs, taken around 2 years after vaccination. This clonotype was obtained from a man aged 50-75 years who received an inactivated influenza vaccine. The chain links TRBV28 to TRBJ2-7; a weak D match, TRBD2 (6 bases). The chain's CDR3 is CASRDIGAGSSSYEQYF. The CDR3, as DNA: TGTGCCAGCAGGGATATTGGGGCGGGATCGAGCTCCTACGAGCAGTACTTC.